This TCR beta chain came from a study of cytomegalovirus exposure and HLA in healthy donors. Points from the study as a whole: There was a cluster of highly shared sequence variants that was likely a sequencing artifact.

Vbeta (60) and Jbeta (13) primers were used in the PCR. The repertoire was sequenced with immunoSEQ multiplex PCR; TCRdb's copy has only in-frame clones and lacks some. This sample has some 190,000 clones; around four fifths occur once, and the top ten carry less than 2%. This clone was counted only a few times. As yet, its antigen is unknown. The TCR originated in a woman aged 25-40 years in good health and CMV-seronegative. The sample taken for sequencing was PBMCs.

CDR3 in DNA: TGCGCCAGCAGCTTGGACAGGGTAGATTCGAGTGGCTACACCTTC. Residues: CASSLDRVDSSGYTF. The chain uses TRBV5-1 and TRBJ1-2; D is possibly TRBD1 (6 bases). Deletions cut 0 bases from V and 7 bases from J, with 16 bases between. The CDR3 extends over 15 amino acids. The germline gives CDR1 SGHRS, CDR2 YFSETQ.